The clone carrying this TCR beta chain was counted a few times. The entry originates in a study of T cells of healthy individuals. One entry per CDR3 protein results from TCRdb running MiXCR on the 5' RACE reads. This table has around 100,000 distinct CDR3 sequences, 15% to 20% appearing once. The source of this sequence is a human donor in good health.

This CDR3 reads CASSVGLAGGPGPDTQYF. The CDR3 bases are TGTGCCAGCAGCGTAGGGCTAGCGGGGGGGCCTGGCCCAGATACGCAGTATTTT. This chain uses TRBV9 with TRBJ2-3; TRBD2 matches at 12 bases. V was pared by 0 bases and J by 4 bases, with 9 bases of the junction left unmatched. The V gene's germline CDR1 is SGDLS and CDR2 YYNGEE. This CDR3 has 18 residues.